The 26 T cell receptor beta chains given below trace back to one sample, sequenced in a study of T cells in Graves' hyperthyroidism and ophthalmopathy. Authors of the study amplified TCR beta CDR3 regions from RNA transcripts. TCR CDR3 underwent first-round RT-PCR with the HTBI primer set. Using its own MiXCR run on the multiplex PCR reads, TCRdb lists one record per CDR3 protein. The sample shows about 200,000 distinct CDR3 sequences, about a sixth of them seen only once. Sequenced material: blood. Receptor source: a woman between 50 and 59 years old with Graves' hyperthyroidism.

This clonotype was counted only a few times. This chain links TRBV6-5 with TRBJ2-5; 8 nucleotides match TRBD1. Germline CDR1 MNHEY, CDR2 SVGAGI. The V and J ends lost 0 bases and 5 bases, in that order; junction bases with no gene match: 5. There are 15 residues in the CDR3. The CDR3 loop is CASSYSSDRDETQYF. For the CDR3, the DNA is TGTGCCAGCAGTTACTCATCGGACAGGGATGAGACCCAGTACTTC.

This clonotype was recorded many times. DNA of the CDR3: TGCAGTGCTAGAGATTATTACACTTTGGCCCTCCGGGGTGAAAAACTGTTTTTT. Translation: CSARDYYTLALRGEKLFF. The chain has TRBV20-1 and TRBJ1-4, with D unclear. Between the trimmed V and J ends, which lost 0 bases and 7 bases, there was a span of 24 bases. The CDR3 loop spans 18 amino acids. Germline values: CDR1 DFQATT, CDR2 SNEGSKA (reference sequence).

This clonotype has more than one count but fewer than ten. The CDR3 nucleotides are TGTGCCAGCAGCCAAGATCCAGGGGGCAACTATGGCTACACCTTC. This encodes CASSQDPGGNYGYTF. The chain has TRBV3-1 and TRBJ1-2, with 8 bases identical to TRBD1. Germline CDR1 reads LGHDT; CDR2 reads YNNKEL (reference sequence). The CDR3 has 15 amino acids. V was pared by 0 bases and J by 2 bases, with 2 bases of the junction left unmatched.

The rearrangement links TRBV5-1 to TRBJ2-4; 12 positions match TRBD2. Germline V CDR1 and CDR2: SGHRS, YFSETQ. The CDR3 length is 18 residues. V trimming: 1 base; J trimming: 1 base; junction bases outside the gene matches: 6. In DNA form, the CDR3 reads TGCGCCAGCAGCTTGCTAGCGGGAGGGCCGGGGGCCAAAAACATTCAGTACTTC. It yields the protein CASSLLAGGPGAKNIQYF.

This clonotype was observed a handful of times. The chain links TRBV6-1 to TRBJ2-7; no reliable D call. The CDR3 totals 11 residues. Looked up from germline, CDR1 is MNHNS and CDR2 is SASEGT. Trimming cost V 7 bases and J 0 bases, with 4 bases left between them. The CDR3 region is CASKSSYEQYF. Here the CDR3 DNA reads TGTGCCAGCAAGAGCTCCTACGAGCAGTACTTC.

This chain uses TRBV6-5 with TRBJ1-2; D is ambiguous. Trimming removed 0 bases from V and 2 bases from J, with 7 bases in between. From germline, CDR1 is MNHEY and CDR2 SVGAGI. CDR3 size: 14 residues. CDR3 amino acids: CASSYSNPNYGYTF. The CDR3 DNA sequence: TGTGCCAGCAGTTACTCAAATCCCAACTATGGCTACACCTTC.

Comments on this clonotype: This may be a read error: a much more frequent sequence differs by one nucleotide. The gene calls are TRBV7-9 and TRBJ1-1, with D possibly matching TRBD1 (5 bases). CDR3 size: 14 residues. Germline V gives CDR1 SEHNR, CDR2 FQNEAQ (reference sequence). The CDR3: CPSSPTGGWTEAFF. As DNA, the CDR3 is TGTCCCAGCAGCCCGACGGGGGGGTGGACTGAAGCTTTCTTT. Variable domain in full (rest from reference TRBV7-9 and TRBJ1-1): DTGVSQNPRHKITKRGQNVTFRCDPISEHNRLYWYRQTLGQGPEFLTYFQNEAQLEKSRLLSDRFSAERPKGSFSTLEIQRTEQGDSAMYLCPSSPTGGWTEAFFGQGTRLTVV.

At least ten counts were recorded for this clonotype. The rearrangement links TRBV5-6 to TRBJ2-7; D is undetermined. Per the germline V gene, CDR1 is SGHDT and CDR2 is YYEEEE. The CDR3 consists of 13 residues. The V gene lost 4 bases and the J gene lost 2 bases, with 10 bases spanning the gap. The CDR3 nucleotides are TGTGCCAGCAGCCCCACCCAAGCCTACGAGCAGTACTTC. Encoded protein: CASSPTQAYEQYF.

This clonotype was counted only a few times. Just one base apart from a much larger clone, this may be a read error. The chain's CDR3 is CASSERLAASEQFF. The CDR3 DNA reads TGTGCCAGCAGTGAGAGACTAGCGGCCTCTGAGCAGTTCTTC. The gene calls are TRBV2 and TRBJ2-1; 9 positions agree with TRBD2. The CDR3 runs to 14 residues. The ends lost 3 bases at V and 9 bases at J; junction bases unmatched: 6. Germline V lookup: CDR1 SNHLY, CDR2 FYNNEI.

This clonotype showed up just a few times. The chain recombines TRBV6-1 with TRBJ2-7; TRBD2 agrees at 9 bases. The germline V gene has CDR1 MNHNS and CDR2 SASEGT. The CDR3 is 14 amino acids. V shed 8 bases, J shed 4 bases, and the junction held 9 bases outside the gene matches. CDR3 protein: CASGRGTSLYEQYF. As DNA, the CDR3 is TGTGCCAGCGGGCGAGGGACTAGCTTATACGAGCAGTACTTC.

This clonotype showed up many times. This chain links TRBV2 with TRBJ1-5, with D possibly being TRBD1 (6 bases). The CDR3 sequence is 15 residues long. V was clipped by 6 bases and J by 0 bases, with 12 bases between them. Germline CDR1 is SNHLY and CDR2 is FYNNEI. DNA of the CDR3: TGTGCCAGCAGGGTGACAGGACCTAGCAATCAGCCCCAGCATTTT. This encodes CASRVTGPSNQPQHF.

At least ten counts were recorded for this clonotype. J is TRBJ1-6 and V is TRBV3-1; no clear D gene. The ends were cut back, 1 base at V and 9 bases at J, with 13 bases in the middle. In germline, CDR1 is LGHDT, CDR2 YNNKEL (reference sequence). This CDR3 contains 15 residues. The CDR3 sequence is CASSQVRGIGSPLHF. The CDR3 DNA reads as TGTGCCAGCAGCCAAGTACGCGGGATAGGTTCACCCCTCCACTTT. Complete variable domain (other parts from reference TRBV3-1 and TRBJ1-6): DTAVSQTPKYLVTQMGNDKSIKCEQNLGHDTMYWYKQDSKKFLKIMFSYNNKELIINETVPNRFSPKSPDKAHLNLHINSLELGDSAVYFCASSQVRGIGSPLHFGNGTRLTVT.

The chain employs TRBV5-1 and TRBJ2-7, with 8 nucleotides matching TRBD1. Germline V gene sequence: CDR1 SGHRS, CDR2 YFSETQ. The trim removed 4 bases at V and 3 bases at J, leaving 9 bases unmatched. The CDR3 is made up of 15 amino acids. Here the CDR3 DNA reads TGCGCCAGCAGCACCACCGGGACAGGAGACTACGAGCAGTACTTC. Encoded protein: CASSTTGTGDYEQYF.

This clonotype was seen many times. The chain links TRBV30 to TRBJ1-5, with D tentatively TRBD1 (6 bases). The germline gives CDR1 GTSNPN, CDR2 SVGIG (reference sequence). Trimming left V 5 bases short and J 5 bases short, with 13 bases between. The length of the CDR3 is 13 residues. The CDR3 region has the DNA TGTGCCTGGGGGGGCAGGGAGGATCAGCCCCAGCATTTT. Protein: CAWGGREDQPQHF.

The V gene is TRBV7-3, the J gene TRBJ2-1; 10 bases line up with TRBD1. The CDR3 runs to 15 residues. Germline V gives CDR1 SGHTA, CDR2 FQGTGA. Trimming cost V 5 bases and J 7 bases; bases outside gene matches: 8. DNA of the CDR3: TGTGCCAGCAGCACCCGACAGGGGGCTGGGAATGAGCAGTTCTTC. This sequence encodes CASSTRQGAGNEQFF.

V and J are TRBV29-1 and TRBJ2-1; D is unclear. The CDR3 extends over 12 amino acids. The V gene's germline CDR1 is SQVTM and CDR2 ANQGSEA. V was shortened by 1 base and J by 4 bases, with 5 bases between the two germline ends. The DNA for the CDR3 is TGCAGCGTTGAAGGCCGGTACAATGAGCAGTTCTTC. It codes for CSVEGRYNEQFF.

This clonotype came up many times. The genes are TRBV7-9 and TRBJ2-7, with D hard to call. Germline-derived CDR1 and CDR2 are SEHNR and FQNEAQ (reference sequence). V lost 7 bases, J lost 0 bases, and 13 bases lay in between. The CDR3 is 14 residues long. This CDR3 is CASTSNLLSYEQYF. CDR3 nucleotide sequence: TGTGCCAGCACCTCCAACCTCCTCTCCTACGAGCAGTACTTC.

V gene TRBV19 combines with J gene TRBJ2-7; TRBD1 matches at 7 bases. V shed 4 bases, J shed 6 bases, and the junction held 12 bases outside the gene matches. The CDR3 has 15 residues. Germline V gene lookup returns CDR1 LNHDA and CDR2 SQIVND (reference sequence). The CDR3 loop is CASSTGWGTELEQYF. The CDR3 DNA is TGTGCCAGTAGTACCGGGTGGGGGACAGAGCTCGAGCAGTACTTC. The full variable domain, with the rest looked up from reference TRBV19 and TRBJ2-7, is DGGITQSPKYLFRKEGQNVTLSCEQNLNHDAMYWYRQDPGQGLRLIYYSQIVNDFQKGDIAEGYSVSREKKESFPLTVTSAQKNPTAFYLCASSTGWGTELEQYFGPGTRLTVT.

This clonotype was observed at least ten times. J is TRBJ1-5 and V is TRBV19; 9 bases map to TRBD1. The CDR3 totals 16 residues. CDR1 is LNHDA and CDR2 is SQIVND in the germline V gene (reference sequence). Losses at the gene ends were 5 bases for V and 3 bases for J; bases not matched to a gene: 8. The chain's CDR3 is CASSPGTGRNNQPQHF. The CDR3 DNA sequence: TGTGCCAGTAGTCCCGGGACAGGGAGAAACAATCAGCCCCAGCATTTT. The variable domain in full, completed from reference TRBV19 and TRBJ1-5, reads DGGITQSPKYLFRKEGQNVTLSCEQNLNHDAMYWYRQDPGQGLRLIYYSQIVNDFQKGDIAEGYSVSREKKESFPLTVTSAQKNPTAFYLCASSPGTGRNNQPQHFGDGTRLSIL.

This clonotype was seen many times. J is TRBJ2-7 and V is TRBV28; the D gene is possibly TRBD2 (6 bases). The CDR3 length is 15 residues. Germline CDR1 is MDHEN and CDR2 is SYDVKM. The V end lost 3 bases, the J end lost 0 bases, and 12 bases lay between the germline ends. This chain's CDR3 is CASSFLRERSYEQYF. CDR3 sequence (DNA): TGTGCCAGCAGTTTTTTACGGGAGCGCTCCTACGAGCAGTACTTC.

This clonotype was recorded at least ten times. The chain uses TRBV28 and TRBJ1-1, with 10 bases aligning to TRBD1. After removal of 7 bases from V and 4 bases from J, the junction contained 6 bases not matched to a gene. The CDR3 totals 14 residues. The germline V gene encodes CDR1 MDHEN and CDR2 SYDVKM. CDR3 sequence: CASNADRGGTEAFF. In nucleotides, the CDR3 is TGTGCCAGCAATGCGGACAGGGGGGGCACTGAAGCTTTCTTT.

The CDR3 bases are TGTGCCAGCAGCTCGAGGACTAGCGGGAGCCCCAATGAGCAGTTCTTC. Its translation: CASSSRTSGSPNEQFF. This chain links TRBV11-2 with TRBJ2-1; 13 positions agree with TRBD2. The germline CDR1 and CDR2 sequences are SGHAT and FQNNGV. CDR3 length: 16 amino acids. With V trimmed by 4 bases and J by 6 bases, 6 bases remained unmatched.

Many counts were recorded for this clonotype. The chain employs TRBV6-1 and TRBJ2-1; no definite D call. The germline gives CDR1 MNHNS, CDR2 SASEGT. Trimming cost V 4 bases and J 0 bases, with 13 bases left between them. This CDR3 comprises 16 residues. In nucleotides, the CDR3 is TGTGCCAGCAGTGCCCCTGCGGTTACCTCCTACAATGAGCAGTTCTTC. This gives the protein CASSAPAVTSYNEQFF.

There are many counts of this clonotype. The chain joins TRBV15 to TRBJ2-3; a possible D gene is TRBD1 (5 bases). V was shortened by 0 bases and J by 3 bases, with 10 bases between the two germline ends. Germline CDR1 reads LNHNV; CDR2 reads YYDKDF (reference sequence). CDR3 length equals 15 residues. The CDR3: CATSRDYQGTDTQYF. CDR3 coding DNA: TGTGCCACCAGCAGAGATTACCAGGGAACAGATACGCAGTATTTT.

This rearrangement joins TRBV3-1 to TRBJ2-1, with 10 bases lining up with TRBD2. Losses at the gene ends were 5 bases for V and 6 bases for J; bases not matched to a gene: 13. CDR3 length equals 17 residues. CDR1 is LGHDT, CDR2 YNNKEL, per germline (reference sequence). The CDR3 reads CASSYGTSERAVNEQFF. The CDR3 bases are TGTGCCAGCAGCTACGGGACTAGCGAGAGGGCCGTCAATGAGCAGTTCTTC.

In its sample, this clonotype was seen many times. The CDR3 here is CSARDLGGGPGETQYF. DNA of the CDR3: TGCAGTGCTAGAGATTTAGGGGGAGGGCCGGGGGAGACCCAGTACTTC. The chain employs TRBV20-1 and TRBJ2-5; D might be TRBD2 (7 bases). Germline CDR1 and CDR2: DFQATT and SNEGSKA (reference sequence). The CDR3 extends over 16 amino acids. Trimming cost V 0 bases and J 5 bases, with 19 bases left between them.